Sequencing of this T cell receptor beta chain was carried out in a study of CD8 T cells in Susac syndrome. Study-level points and caveats: Susac-specific public clones in total CD8+ repertoires numbered some 15; in CD8+ TEMRA repertoires, they numbered about five.

About this clonotype itself: As yet, its antigen is unknown.

RNA in amounts of roughly 0.5 to 1 ug was reverse transcribed with random hexamers. Across 54 Vbeta and 13 Jbeta, TCR beta CDR3 was amplified with immunoSEQ multiplex PCR. A single record per CDR3 protein comes from TCRdb applying MiXCR to the immunoSEQ multiplex PCR reads. Found here are about 83,000 distinct CDR3 sequences, roughly 95% of them singletons; the top ten hold more than 0.35%. Trimming took off 2 bases at V and 0 bases at J, with 8 bases between the two ends. The CDR3 is 15 residues long. Germline V lookup: CDR1 MNHEY, CDR2 SVGEGT. The source of this sequence is a human donor with Susac syndrome. The chain is built from TRBV6-2 or TRBV6-3 and TRBJ1-5; D is perhaps TRBD1 (5 bases). Sequenced sample: CD8+ T cells from PBMCs. This chain's CDR3 is CASSYRGDSNQPQHF. CDR3 coding DNA: TGTGCCAGCAGTTACAGGGGAGATAGCAATCAGCCCCAGCATTTT.